This T cell receptor (beta chain) was recorded in a study of vaccination and CD4 T cells after COVID-19. Study details: Overlapping peptides of the spike proteins of SARS-CoV-2, HCoV-NL63, HCoV-OC43 and HCoV-229E were used for cell stimulation.

With regard to this clonotype: The antigen remains undetermined.

Findings and caveats of the study: No early post-infection timepoints were studied, and convalescent patients studied were relatively few. Median SARS-CoV-2-reactive clonotypes rose from approximately 21 to 38, not significantly.

Treatment denoted: roughly ten-day PBMC culture with coronavirus spike peptide pools or control peptides (ViraFEST assay). The unexposed donor's CD4+ T cells were collected before the COVID-19 pandemic (2011-2018). Oncomine TCR Beta short-read sequencing was applied to DNA from cultured CD4+ T cells. TCRdb re-called the PCR reads with MiXCR, one entry per CDR3 protein. This sample has some 4,400 distinct CDR3 sequences, with roughly three fifths found just once. This CDR3 contains 16 residues. Deletions cut 5 bases from V and 0 bases from J, with 16 bases between. CDR1 and CDR2 from the germline V gene are LNHDA and SQIVND (reference sequence).

The rearrangement joins TRBV19 to TRBJ1-2; unclear D gene. Input material: CD4+ T cells from blood, cultured in vitro. This sequence was found in a human donor in good health. Written as DNA, the CDR3 is TGTGCCAGTAGTGTAGGTAGTGGCAGTGCTAACTATGGCTACACCTTC. Translated: CASSVGSGSANYGYTF.